In this sample, the clone carrying this TCR beta chain turned up many times. No antigen is known for it. This may arise from a read error, as a much more abundant clone is one base away. The sample belongs to a study of breast tumors, draining lymph nodes, adjacent tissues. Findings of the study overall: Tumor repertoires ranked between lymph nodes and nontumor tissue in diversity, with V and J gene preferences. Luminal-like breast cancer showed significantly higher tumor–nontumor repertoire similarity than basal-like. Tumor T cell lymph node origin was a supported hypothesis, not proven. Findings are consistent with lymph node origin and intratumoral expansion of most tumor T cells.

There are 16 residues in the CDR3. The germline gives CDR1 DFQATT, CDR2 SNEGSKA (reference sequence). After removal of 4 bases from V and 1 base from J, the junction contained 10 bases not matched to a gene. Axillary draining lymph nodes of breast cancer patients supplied the node samples. TCRdb itself ran the multiplex PCR reads through MiXCR, one entry per CDR3 protein. Of about 180,000 distinct CDR3 sequences in the sample, about 33% were seen once. This TCR was sampled from a female donor with breast cancer. Some clones in this sample may be carry-over from other donors' samples. Input material: axillary lymph node tissue. V and J are TRBV20-1 and TRBJ2-1; TRBD2 aligns across 7 bases. The CDR3, as DNA: TGCAGTGCTATACCCCCGACTAGCTCGTCCTACAATGAGCAGTTCTTC. This encodes CSAIPPTSSSYNEQFF.